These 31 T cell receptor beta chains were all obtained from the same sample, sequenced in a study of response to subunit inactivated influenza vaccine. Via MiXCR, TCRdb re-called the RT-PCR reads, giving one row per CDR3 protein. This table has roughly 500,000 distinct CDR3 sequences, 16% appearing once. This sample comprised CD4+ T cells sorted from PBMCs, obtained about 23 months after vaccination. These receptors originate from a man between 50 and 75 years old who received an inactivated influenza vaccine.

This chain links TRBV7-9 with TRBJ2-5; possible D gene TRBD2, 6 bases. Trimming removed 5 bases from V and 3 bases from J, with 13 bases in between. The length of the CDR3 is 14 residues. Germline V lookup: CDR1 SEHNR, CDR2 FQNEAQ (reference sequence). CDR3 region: CASSRIAEKETQYF. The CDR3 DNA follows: TGTGCCAGCAGCCGAATAGCGGAAAAAGAGACCCAGTACTTC. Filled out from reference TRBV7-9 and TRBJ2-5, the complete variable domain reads DTGVSQNPRHKITKRGQNVTFRCDPISEHNRLYWYRQTLGQGPEFLTYFQNEAQLEKSRLLSDRFSAERPKGSFSTLEIQRTEQGDSAMYLCASSRIAEKETQYFGPGTRLLVL.

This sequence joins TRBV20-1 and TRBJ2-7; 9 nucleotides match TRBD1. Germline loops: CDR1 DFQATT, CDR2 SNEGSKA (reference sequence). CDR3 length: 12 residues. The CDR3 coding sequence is TGCAGCGCCCGGGACAGGGCGTTCGAGCAGTACTTC. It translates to CSARDRAFEQYF.

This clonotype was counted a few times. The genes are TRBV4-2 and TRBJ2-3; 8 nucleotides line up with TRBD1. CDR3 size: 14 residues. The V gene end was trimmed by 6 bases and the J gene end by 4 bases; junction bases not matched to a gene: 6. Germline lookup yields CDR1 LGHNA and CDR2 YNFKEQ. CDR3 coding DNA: TGTGCCAGCAGTCGTCAGGGGGCAGCAGATACGCAGTATTTT. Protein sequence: CASSRQGAADTQYF.

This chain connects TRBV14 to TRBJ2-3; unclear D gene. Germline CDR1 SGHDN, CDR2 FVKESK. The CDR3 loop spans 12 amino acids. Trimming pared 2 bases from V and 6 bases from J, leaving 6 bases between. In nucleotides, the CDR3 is TGTGCCAGCAGCCAAAGGGTCGATACGCAGTATTTT. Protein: CASSQRVDTQYF.

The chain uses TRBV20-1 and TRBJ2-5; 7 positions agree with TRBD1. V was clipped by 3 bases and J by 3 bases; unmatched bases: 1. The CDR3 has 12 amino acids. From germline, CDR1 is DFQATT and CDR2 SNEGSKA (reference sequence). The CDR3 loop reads CSARDRKETQYF. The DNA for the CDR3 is TGCAGTGCTAGGGACAGGAAAGAGACCCAGTACTTC.

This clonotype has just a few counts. CDR3 loop: CATSDRTRQYF. The CDR3 DNA reads as TGTGCCACCAGTGACCGGACTAGACAGTACTTC. The V and J genes are TRBV24-1 and TRBJ2-7, with 7 bases lining up with TRBD2. The V gene end was trimmed by 4 bases and the J gene end by 10 bases; junction bases not matched to a gene: 3. The CDR3 has 11 amino acids. Germline-derived CDR1 and CDR2 are KGHDR and SFDVKD.

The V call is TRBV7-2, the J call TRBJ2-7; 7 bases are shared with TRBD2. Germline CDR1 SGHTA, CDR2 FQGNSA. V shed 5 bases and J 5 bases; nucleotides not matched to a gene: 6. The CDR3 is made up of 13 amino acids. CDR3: CASSRSGAHEQYF. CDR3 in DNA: TGTGCCAGCAGCCGCAGCGGGGCACACGAGCAGTACTTC.

The CDR3 nucleotides are TGTGCCAGCAGGGACGGGACACTGAACACTGAAGCTTTCTTT. This gives the protein CASRDGTLNTEAFF. This chain uses TRBV27 with TRBJ1-1; D might be TRBD1 (6 bases). The germline V gene encodes CDR1 MNHEY and CDR2 SMNVEV (reference sequence). The V end lost 6 bases, the J end lost 0 bases, and 11 bases lay between the germline ends. The CDR3 has 14 residues.

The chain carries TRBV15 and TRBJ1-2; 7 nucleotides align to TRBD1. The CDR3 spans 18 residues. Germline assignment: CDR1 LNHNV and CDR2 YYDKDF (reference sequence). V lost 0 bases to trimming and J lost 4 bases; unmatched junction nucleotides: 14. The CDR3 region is CATSRDLFLRTGSYGYTF. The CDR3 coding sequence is TGTGCCACCAGCAGAGATCTCTTTTTAAGGACAGGTTCCTATGGCTACACCTTC.

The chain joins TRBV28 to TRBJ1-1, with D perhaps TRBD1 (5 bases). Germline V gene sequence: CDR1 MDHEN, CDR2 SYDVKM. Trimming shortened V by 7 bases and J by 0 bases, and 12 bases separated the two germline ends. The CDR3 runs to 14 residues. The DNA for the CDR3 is TGTGCCAGCACCCTTGGGGCATTGAACACTGAAGCTTTCTTT. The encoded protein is CASTLGALNTEAFF.

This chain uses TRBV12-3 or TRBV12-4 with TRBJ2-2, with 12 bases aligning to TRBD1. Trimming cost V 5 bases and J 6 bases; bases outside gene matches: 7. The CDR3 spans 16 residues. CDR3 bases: TGTGCCAGCAGTAGGCGGGACAGGGGGCGGCCCGGGGAGCTGTTTTTT. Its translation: CASSRRDRGRPGELFF.

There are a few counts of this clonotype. In DNA form, the CDR3 reads TGTGCCAGCAGCTTAGGCCCGTACCCGACCTACGAGCAGTACTTC. The encoded protein is CASSLGPYPTYEQYF. The chain recombines TRBV7-8 with TRBJ2-7; D gene ambiguous. This CDR3 has 15 residues. The V end lost 1 base, the J end lost 2 bases, and 12 bases lay between the germline ends. The V gene's germline CDR1 is SGHVS and CDR2 FQNEAQ.

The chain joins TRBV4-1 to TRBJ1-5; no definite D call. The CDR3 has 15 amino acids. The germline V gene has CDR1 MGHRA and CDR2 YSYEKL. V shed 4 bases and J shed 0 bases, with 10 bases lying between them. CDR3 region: CASSPHDTSNQPQHF. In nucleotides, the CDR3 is TGCGCCAGCAGCCCCCACGACACTAGCAATCAGCCCCAGCATTTT.

CDR3 in DNA: TGTGCCAGCAGTGAAGGGGACCGTTATGAAAAACTGTTTTTT. This gives the protein CASSEGDRYEKLFF. The chain links TRBV2 to TRBJ1-4; possibly TRBD1 for D (5 bases). CDR1 and CDR2 from the germline V gene are SNHLY and FYNNEI. The CDR3 spans 14 residues. V was shortened by 1 base and J by 6 bases, with 9 bases between the two germline ends.

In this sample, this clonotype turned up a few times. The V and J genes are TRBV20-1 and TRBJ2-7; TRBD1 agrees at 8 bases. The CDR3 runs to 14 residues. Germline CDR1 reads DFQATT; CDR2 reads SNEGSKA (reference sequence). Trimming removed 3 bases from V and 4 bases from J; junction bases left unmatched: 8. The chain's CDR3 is CSARGGQGAYEQYF. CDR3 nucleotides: TGCAGTGCTAGGGGTGGTCAGGGGGCATACGAGCAGTACTTC.

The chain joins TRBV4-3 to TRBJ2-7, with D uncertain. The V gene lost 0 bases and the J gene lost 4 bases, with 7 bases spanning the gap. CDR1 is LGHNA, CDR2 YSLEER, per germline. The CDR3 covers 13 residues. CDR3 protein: CASSQDKGYEQYF. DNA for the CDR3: TGCGCCAGCAGCCAAGATAAAGGGTACGAGCAGTACTTC.

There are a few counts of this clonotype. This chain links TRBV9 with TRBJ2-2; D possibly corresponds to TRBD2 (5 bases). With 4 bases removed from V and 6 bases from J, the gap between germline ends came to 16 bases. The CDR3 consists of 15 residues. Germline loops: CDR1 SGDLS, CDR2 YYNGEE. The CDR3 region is CASSPLRVEAGELFF. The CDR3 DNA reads TGTGCCAGCAGCCCTCTGCGGGTGGAGGCCGGGGAGCTGTTTTTT. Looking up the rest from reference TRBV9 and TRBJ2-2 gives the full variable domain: DSGVTQTPKHLITATGQRVTLRCSPRSGDLSVYWYQQSLDQGLQFLIQYYNGEERAKGNILERFSAQQFPDLHSELNLSSLELGDSALYFCASSPLRVEAGELFFGEGSRLTVL.

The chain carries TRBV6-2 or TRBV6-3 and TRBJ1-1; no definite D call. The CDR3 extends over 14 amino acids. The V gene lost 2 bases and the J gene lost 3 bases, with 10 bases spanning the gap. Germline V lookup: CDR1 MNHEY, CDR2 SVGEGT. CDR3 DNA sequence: TGTGCCAGCAGTTACCATGCGTTGTACACTGAAGCTTTCTTT. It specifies CASSYHALYTEAFF.

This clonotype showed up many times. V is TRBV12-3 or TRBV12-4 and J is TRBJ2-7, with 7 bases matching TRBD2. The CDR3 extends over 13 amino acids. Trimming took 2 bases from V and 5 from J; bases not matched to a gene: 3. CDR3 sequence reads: CASSLKGGNEQYF. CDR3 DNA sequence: TGTGCCAGCAGTTTAAAGGGAGGGAACGAGCAGTACTTC.

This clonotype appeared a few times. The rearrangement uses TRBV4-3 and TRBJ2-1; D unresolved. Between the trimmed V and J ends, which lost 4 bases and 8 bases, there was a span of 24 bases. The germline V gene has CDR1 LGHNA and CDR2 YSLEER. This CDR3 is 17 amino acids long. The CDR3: CASSPRVALFTTDEQFF. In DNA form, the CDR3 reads TGCGCCAGCAGCCCTCGGGTGGCACTTTTTACCACGGATGAGCAGTTCTTC.

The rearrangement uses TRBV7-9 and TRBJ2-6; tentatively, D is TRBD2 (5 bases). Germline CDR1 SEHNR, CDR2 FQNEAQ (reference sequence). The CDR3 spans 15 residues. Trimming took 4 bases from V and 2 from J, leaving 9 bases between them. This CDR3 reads CASSWLGAGANVLTF. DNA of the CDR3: TGTGCCAGCAGCTGGCTCGGGGCTGGGGCCAACGTCCTGACTTTC.

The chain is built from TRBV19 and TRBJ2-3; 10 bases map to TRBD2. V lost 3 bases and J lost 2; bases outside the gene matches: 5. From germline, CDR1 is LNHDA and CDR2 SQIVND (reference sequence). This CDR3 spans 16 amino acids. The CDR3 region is CASSMELAGLTDTQYF. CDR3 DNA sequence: TGTGCCAGTAGTATGGAACTAGCGGGGCTCACAGATACGCAGTATTTT.

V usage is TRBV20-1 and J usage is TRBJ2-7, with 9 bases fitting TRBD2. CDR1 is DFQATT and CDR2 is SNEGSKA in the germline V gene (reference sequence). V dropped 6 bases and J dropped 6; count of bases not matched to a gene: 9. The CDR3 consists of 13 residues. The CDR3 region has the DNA TGCAGTGCCCCCTTCGGGACTAGCCGCGAGCAGTACTTC. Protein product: CSAPFGTSREQYF.

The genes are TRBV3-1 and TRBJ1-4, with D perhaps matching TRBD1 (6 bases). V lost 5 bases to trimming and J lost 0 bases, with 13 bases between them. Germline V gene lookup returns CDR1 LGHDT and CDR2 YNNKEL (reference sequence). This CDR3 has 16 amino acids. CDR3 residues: CASSEFAGATNEKLFF. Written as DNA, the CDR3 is TGTGCCAGCAGCGAATTCGCAGGGGCAACTAATGAAAAACTGTTTTTT.

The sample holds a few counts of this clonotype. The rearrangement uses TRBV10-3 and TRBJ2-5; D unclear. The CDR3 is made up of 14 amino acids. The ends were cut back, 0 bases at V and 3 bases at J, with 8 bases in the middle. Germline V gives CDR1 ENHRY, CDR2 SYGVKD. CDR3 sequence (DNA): TGTGCCATCAGTGAGTCGATGTCAGAAGAGACCCAGTACTTC. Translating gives CAISESMSEETQYF.

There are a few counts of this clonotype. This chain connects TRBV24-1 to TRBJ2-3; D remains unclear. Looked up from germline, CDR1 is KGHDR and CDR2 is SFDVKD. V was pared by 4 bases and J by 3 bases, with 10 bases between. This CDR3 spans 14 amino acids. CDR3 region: CATSETGPTDTQYF. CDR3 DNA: TGTGCCACCAGTGAGACGGGCCCTACAGATACGCAGTATTTT.

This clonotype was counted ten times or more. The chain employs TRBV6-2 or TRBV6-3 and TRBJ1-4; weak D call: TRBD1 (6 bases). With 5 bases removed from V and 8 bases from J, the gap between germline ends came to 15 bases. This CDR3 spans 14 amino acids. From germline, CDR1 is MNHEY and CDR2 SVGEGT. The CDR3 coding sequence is TGTGCCAGCAGTAACAGGGAGACGGTCGAAAAACTGTTTTTT. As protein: CASSNRETVEKLFF.

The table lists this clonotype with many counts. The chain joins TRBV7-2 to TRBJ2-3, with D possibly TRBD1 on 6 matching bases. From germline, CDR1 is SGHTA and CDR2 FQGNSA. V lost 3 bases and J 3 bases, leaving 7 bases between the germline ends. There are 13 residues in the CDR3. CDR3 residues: CASSLGATDTQYF. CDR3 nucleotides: TGTGCCAGCAGCTTGGGGGCGACAGATACGCAGTATTTT.

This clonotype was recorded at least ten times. As DNA, the CDR3 is TGTGCCAGCAGTTCCCGGACGGAGGCTTTCTTT. It is translated as CASSSRTEAFF. The chain combines TRBV12-3 or TRBV12-4 with TRBJ1-1, with D unresolved. Trimming left V 4 bases short and J 11 bases short, with 11 bases between. This CDR3 contains 11 residues.

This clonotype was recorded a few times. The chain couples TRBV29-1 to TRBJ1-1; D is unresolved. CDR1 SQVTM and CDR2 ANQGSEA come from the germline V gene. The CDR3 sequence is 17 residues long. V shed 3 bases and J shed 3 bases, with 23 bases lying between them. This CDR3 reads CSVEQELLVSLDTEAFF. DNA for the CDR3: TGCAGCGTTGAGCAAGAGCTTCTAGTATCTCTGGACACTGAAGCTTTCTTT.

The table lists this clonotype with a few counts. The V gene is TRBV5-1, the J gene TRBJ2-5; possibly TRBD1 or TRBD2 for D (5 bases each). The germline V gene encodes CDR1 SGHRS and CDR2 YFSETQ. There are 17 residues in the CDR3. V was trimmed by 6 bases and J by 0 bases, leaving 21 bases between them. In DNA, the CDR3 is TGCGCCAGCAAGAGAGGGGTTTCTACCTTAAACCAAGAGACCCAGTACTTC. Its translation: CASKRGVSTLNQETQYF. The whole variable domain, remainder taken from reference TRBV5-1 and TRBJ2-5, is KAGVTQTPRYLIKTRGQQVTLSCSPISGHRSVSWYQQTPGQGLQFLFEYFSETQRNKGNFPGRFSGRQFSNSRSEMNVSTLELGDSALYLCASKRGVSTLNQETQYFGPGTRLLVL.